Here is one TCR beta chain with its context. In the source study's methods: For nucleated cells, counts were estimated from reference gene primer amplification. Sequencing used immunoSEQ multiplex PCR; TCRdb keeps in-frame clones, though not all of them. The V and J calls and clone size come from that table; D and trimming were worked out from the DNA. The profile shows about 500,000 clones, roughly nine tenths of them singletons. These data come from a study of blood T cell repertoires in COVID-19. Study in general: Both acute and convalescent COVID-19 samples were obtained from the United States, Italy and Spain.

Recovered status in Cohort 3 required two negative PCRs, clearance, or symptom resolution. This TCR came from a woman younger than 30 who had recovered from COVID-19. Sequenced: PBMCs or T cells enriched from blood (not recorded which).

The CDR3 loop is CASSLSGGMQFF. CDR3 sequence (DNA): TGTGCCAGCAGTTTGTCGGGGGGAATGCAGTTCTTC. The V and J genes are TRBV27 and TRBJ2-1, with 7 bases identical to TRBD2. Germline V gives CDR1 MNHEY, CDR2 SMNVEV (reference sequence). This CDR3 region has 12 residues. Losses at the gene ends were 3 bases for V and 12 bases for J; bases not matched to a gene: 5.